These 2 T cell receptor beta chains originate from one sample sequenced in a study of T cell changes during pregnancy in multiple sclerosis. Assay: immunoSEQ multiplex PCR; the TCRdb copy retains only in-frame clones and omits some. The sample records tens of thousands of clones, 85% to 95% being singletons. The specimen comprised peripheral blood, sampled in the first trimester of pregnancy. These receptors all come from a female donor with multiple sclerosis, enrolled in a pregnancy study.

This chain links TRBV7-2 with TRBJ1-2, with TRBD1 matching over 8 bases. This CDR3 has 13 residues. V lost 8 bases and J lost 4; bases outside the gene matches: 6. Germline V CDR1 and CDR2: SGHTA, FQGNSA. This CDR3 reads CASQGAGSYGYTF. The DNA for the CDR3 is TGTGCCAGCCAGGGGGCCGGATCCTATGGCTACACCTTC.

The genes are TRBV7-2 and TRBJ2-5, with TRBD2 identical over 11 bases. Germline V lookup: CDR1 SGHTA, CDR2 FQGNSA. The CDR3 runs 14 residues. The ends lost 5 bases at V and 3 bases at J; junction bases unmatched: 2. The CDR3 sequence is CASSVGLAEETQYF. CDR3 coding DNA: TGTGCCAGCAGCGTGGGACTAGCGGAAGAGACCCAGTACTTC.